Described below is a single T cell receptor (beta chain) sequence and its context. Germline assignment: CDR1 SGHTA and CDR2 FQGTGA. The V gene lost 5 bases and the J gene lost 3 bases, with 8 bases spanning the gap. The CDR3 runs 14 residues. The record originates from a study of T-cell memory formation after mild COVID-19. MiXCR was run by TCRdb on the 5' RACE reads, yielding one entry per CDR3 protein. In the table there are roughly 620,000 distinct CDR3 sequences, roughly 18% of which are singletons. Sequencing input: PBMCs or a T cell subset sorted from them (not recorded which). The V gene is TRBV7-3, the J gene TRBJ2-6; D uncertain. This receptor was obtained from an adult woman who had mild COVID-19 (a few samples of this study predate the infection). Cell type and time point are not known. CDR3 region: CASSPNFGANVLTF. In nucleotides, the CDR3 is TGTGCCAGCAGCCCTAATTTTGGGGCCAACGTCCTGACTTTC.